This T cell receptor beta chain was recovered during a study of shared clonotypes between healthy human individuals. Study background: Three CD4 naive, three CD4 memory, two CD8 naive and one CD8 memory plate were used per donor.

The sample holds one count of this clone. Its antigen is unidentified. Points from the study as a whole: Some clonotypes were shared by all four sorted-subset donors, while others were not shared. The non-shared ones had lower generation probabilities than the shared ones.

The germline V gene encodes CDR1 KGHSH and CDR2 LQKENI. V was cut by 6 bases and J by 7 bases, with 21 bases left in between. The CDR3 contains 15 residues. Clones were sequenced by immunoSEQ multiplex PCR, and TCRdb holds only the in-frame ones, with some missing. The sample has roughly 2,300,000 clones, around 93% seen once; the top ten hold 0.3% to 0.45%. The sample comprised naive CD4+ T cells from PBMCs. Documented subset: CD45RA+ positively selected. This rearrangement joins TRBV18 to TRBJ1-2; perhaps TRBD1 as D (5 bases). This receptor was identified in a man between 18 and 29 years old in good health. Some clones in this sample may be carry-over from other donors' samples. CDR3 region: CASSDGRLHGGGYTF. The CDR3 DNA reads TGTGCCAGCTCGGATGGACGGCTACATGGGGGTGGCTACACCTTC.